This TCR beta chain was recovered during a study of blood T cells in healthy people across ages. Sample-barcoded 5' priming and a J-beta primer mix drove a second PCR of roughly 6 to 12 cycles. One entry per CDR3 protein, called by TCRdb with MiXCR from the 5' RACE reads. This table has hundreds of thousands of distinct CDR3 sequences, about 30% appearing once. J gave up 2 bases and V 3 bases, and 6 bases lay outside the gene matches. The CDR3 has 16 residues. Germline V gene sequence: CDR1 LGHDT, CDR2 YNNKEL (reference sequence). Overall study findings and caveats: Per million T cells, the diversity of TCR beta decreased roughly linearly as age advanced. Higher diversity and more naive CD4+ cells were features of long-lived donors, compared to aged donors.

This clonotype appeared a few times. As yet, its antigen is unknown. Donation came from healthy Caucasian individuals in Russia who were aged about 6 to 95. The source of this sequence is a woman older than 75 in good health. Sample: blood. The rearrangement uses TRBV3-1 and TRBJ1-5; 8 bases line up with TRBD1. In DNA, the CDR3 is TGTGCCAGCAGCCATAGAACAGGGGGTGGCAATCAGCCCCAGCATTTT. Encoded protein: CASSHRTGGGNQPQHF.